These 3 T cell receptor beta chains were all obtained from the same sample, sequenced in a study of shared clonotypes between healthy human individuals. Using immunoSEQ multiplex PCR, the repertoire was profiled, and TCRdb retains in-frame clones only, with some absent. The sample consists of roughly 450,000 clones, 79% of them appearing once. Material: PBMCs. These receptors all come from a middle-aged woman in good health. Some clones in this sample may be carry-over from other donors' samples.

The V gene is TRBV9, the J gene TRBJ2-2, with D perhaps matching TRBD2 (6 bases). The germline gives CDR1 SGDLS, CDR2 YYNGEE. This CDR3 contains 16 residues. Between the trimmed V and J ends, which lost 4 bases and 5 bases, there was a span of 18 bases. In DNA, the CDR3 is TGTGCCAGCAGCCCCGCCGGGACCCGGGGGACCGGGGAGCTGTTTTTT. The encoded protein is CASSPAGTRGTGELFF. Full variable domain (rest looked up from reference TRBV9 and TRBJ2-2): DSGVTQTPKHLITATGQRVTLRCSPRSGDLSVYWYQQSLDQGLQFLIQYYNGEERAKGNILERFSAQQFPDLHSELNLSSLELGDSALYFCASSPAGTRGTGELFFGEGSRLTVL.

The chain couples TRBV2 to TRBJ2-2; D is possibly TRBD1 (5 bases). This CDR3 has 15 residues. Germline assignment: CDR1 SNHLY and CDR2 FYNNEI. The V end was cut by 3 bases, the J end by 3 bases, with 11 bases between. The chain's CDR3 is CASSDTRVHTGELFF. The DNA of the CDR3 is TGTGCCAGCAGTGACACCAGGGTGCACACCGGGGAGCTGTTTTTT.

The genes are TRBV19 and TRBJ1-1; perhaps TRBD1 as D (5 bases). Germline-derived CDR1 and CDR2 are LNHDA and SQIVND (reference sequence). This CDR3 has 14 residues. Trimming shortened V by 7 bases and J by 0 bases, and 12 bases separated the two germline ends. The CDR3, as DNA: TGTGCCAGTAAGGGTCAGGGAATGAACACTGAAGCTTTCTTT. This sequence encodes CASKGQGMNTEAFF. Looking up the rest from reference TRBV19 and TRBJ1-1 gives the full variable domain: DGGITQSPKYLFRKEGQNVTLSCEQNLNHDAMYWYRQDPGQGLRLIYYSQIVNDFQKGDIAEGYSVSREKKESFPLTVTSAQKNPTAFYLCASKGQGMNTEAFFGQGTRLTVV.